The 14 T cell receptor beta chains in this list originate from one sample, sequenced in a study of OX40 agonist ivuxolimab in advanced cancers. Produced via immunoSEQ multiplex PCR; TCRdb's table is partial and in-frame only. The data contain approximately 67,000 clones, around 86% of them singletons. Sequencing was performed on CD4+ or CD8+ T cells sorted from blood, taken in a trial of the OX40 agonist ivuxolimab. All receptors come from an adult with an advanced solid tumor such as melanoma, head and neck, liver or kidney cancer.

This CDR3 is CASSIDSGKQETQYF. DNA of the CDR3: TGTGCCAGTAGTATAGACTCGGGAAAGCAAGAGACCCAGTACTTC. The rearrangement uses TRBV19 and TRBJ2-5, with D maybe TRBD2 (5 bases). Deletions cut 0 bases from V and 2 bases from J, with 10 bases between. The germline V gene encodes CDR1 LNHDA and CDR2 SQIVND (reference sequence). This CDR3 is 15 amino acids long.

In nucleotides, the CDR3 is TGTGGGTCCGGCCCTTTGCCTGGAAACACCATATATTTT. Protein: CGSGPLPGNTIYF. This chain connects TRBV2 to TRBJ1-3; D ambiguous. Germline V CDR1 and CDR2: SNHLY, FYNNEI. This CDR3 is built from 13 residues.

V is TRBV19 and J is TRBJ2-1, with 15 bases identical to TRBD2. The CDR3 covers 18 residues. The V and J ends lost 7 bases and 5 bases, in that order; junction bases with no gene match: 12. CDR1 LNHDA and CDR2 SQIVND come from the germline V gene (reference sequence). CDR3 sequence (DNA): TGTGCCAGTAAGGGACTAGCGGGAGGCGTGTGGCAACACAATGAGCAGTTCTTC. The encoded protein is CASKGLAGGVWQHNEQFF.

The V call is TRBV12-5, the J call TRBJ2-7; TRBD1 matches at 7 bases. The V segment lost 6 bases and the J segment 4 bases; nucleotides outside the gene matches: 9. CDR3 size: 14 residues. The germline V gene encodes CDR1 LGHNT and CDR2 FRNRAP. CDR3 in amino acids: CASGPRQGIYEQYF. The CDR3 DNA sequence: TGTGCTAGTGGCCCCCGACAGGGAATATACGAGCAGTACTTC.

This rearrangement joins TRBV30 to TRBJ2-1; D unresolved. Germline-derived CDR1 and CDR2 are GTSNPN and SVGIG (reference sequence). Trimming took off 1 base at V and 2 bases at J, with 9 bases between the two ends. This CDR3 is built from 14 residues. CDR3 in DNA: TGTGCCTGGAGTGGGGCAGCTACCTACAATGAGCAGTTCTTC. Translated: CAWSGAATYNEQFF.

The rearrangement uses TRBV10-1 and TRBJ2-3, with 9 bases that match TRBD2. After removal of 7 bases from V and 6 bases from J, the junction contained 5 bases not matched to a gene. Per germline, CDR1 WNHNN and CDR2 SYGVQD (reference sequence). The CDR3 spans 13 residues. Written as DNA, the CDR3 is TGCGCCAGCACCGTAGCGGGAGATGATACGCAGTATTTT. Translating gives CASTVAGDDTQYF.

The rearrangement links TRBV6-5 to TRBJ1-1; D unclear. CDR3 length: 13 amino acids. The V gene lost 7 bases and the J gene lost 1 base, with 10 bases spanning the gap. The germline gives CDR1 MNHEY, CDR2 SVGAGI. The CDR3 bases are TGTGCCAGCACCGGTGTCGGGAACACTGAAGCTTTCTTT. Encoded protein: CASTGVGNTEAFF.

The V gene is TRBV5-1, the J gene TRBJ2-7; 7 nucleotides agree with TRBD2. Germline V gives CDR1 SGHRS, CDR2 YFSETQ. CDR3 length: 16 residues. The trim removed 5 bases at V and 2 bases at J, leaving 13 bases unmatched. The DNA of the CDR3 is TGCGCCAGCAGTCGGGGGGAGGCTAGCGGCGCCTACGAGCAGTACTTC. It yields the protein CASSRGEASGAYEQYF.

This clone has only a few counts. The CDR3 spells CASSELAGGNIQYF. In DNA form, the CDR3 reads TGTGCCAGCAGTGAACTAGCGGGAGGAAACATTCAGTACTTC. The V gene is TRBV25-1, the J gene TRBJ2-4; 11 positions match TRBD2. V lost 2 bases to trimming and J lost 6 bases; unmatched junction nucleotides: 0. The CDR3 extends over 14 amino acids. Germline CDR1 is MGHDK and CDR2 is SYGVNS.

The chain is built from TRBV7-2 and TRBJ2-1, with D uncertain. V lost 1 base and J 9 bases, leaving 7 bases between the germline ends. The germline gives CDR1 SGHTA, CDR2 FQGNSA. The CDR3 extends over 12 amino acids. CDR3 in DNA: TGTGCCAGCAGCTTAGGTAGGACTGAGCAGTTCTTC. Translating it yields CASSLGRTEQFF.

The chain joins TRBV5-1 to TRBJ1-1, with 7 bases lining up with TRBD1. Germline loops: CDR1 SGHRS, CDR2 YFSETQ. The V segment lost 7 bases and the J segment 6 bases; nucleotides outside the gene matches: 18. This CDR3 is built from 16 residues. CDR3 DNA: TGCGCCAGCTCCTCCGAACCGGGACAGATACTATCTGAAGCTTTCTTT. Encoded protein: CASSSEPGQILSEAFF. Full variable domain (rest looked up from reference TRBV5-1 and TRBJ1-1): KAGVTQTPRYLIKTRGQQVTLSCSPISGHRSVSWYQQTPGQGLQFLFEYFSETQRNKGNFPGRFSGRQFSNSRSEMNVSTLELGDSALYLCASSSEPGQILSEAFFGQGTRLTVV.

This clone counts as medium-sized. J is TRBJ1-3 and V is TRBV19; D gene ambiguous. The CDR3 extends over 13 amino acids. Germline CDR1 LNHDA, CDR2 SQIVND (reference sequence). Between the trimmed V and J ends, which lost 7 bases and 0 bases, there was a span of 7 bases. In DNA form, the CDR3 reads TGTGCCAGTACTGAGTTCTCTGGAAACACCATATATTTT. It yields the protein CASTEFSGNTIYF.

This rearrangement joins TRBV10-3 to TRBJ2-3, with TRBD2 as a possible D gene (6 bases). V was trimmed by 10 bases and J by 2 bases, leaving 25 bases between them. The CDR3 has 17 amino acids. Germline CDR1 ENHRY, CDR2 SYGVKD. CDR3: CATWGVSGGRDTDTQYF. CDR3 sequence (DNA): TGTGCCACCTGGGGGGTTTCCGGGGGAAGGGACACAGATACGCAGTATTTT.

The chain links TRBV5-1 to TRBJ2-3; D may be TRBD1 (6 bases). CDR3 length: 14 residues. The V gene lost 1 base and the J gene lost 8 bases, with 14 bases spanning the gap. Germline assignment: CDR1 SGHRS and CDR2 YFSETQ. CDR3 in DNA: TGCGCCAGCAGCTTGACCAACAGGGATGGTACGCAGTATTTT. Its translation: CASSLTNRDGTQYF.